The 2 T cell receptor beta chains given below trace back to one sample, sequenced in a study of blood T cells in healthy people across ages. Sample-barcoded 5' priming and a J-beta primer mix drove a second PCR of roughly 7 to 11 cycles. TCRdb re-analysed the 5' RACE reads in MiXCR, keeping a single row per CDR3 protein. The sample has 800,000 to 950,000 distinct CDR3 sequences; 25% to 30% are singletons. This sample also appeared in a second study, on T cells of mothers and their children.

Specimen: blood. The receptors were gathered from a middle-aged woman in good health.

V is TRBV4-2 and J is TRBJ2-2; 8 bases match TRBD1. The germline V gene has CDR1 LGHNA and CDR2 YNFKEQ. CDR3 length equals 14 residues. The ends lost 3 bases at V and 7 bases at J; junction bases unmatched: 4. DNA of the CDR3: TGTGCCAGCAGCCAGGGGACAGGCTACGGGGAGCTGTTTTTT. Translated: CASSQGTGYGELFF.

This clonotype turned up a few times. CDR3 residues: CASSIVGTGMFAGELFF. The DNA for the CDR3 is TGTGCCAGTAGTATAGTTGGGACAGGGATGTTTGCCGGGGAGCTGTTTTTT. The chain couples TRBV19 to TRBJ2-2; 9 bases fit TRBD1. Germline values: CDR1 LNHDA, CDR2 SQIVND (reference sequence). This CDR3 has 17 residues. The V and J ends lost 1 base and 6 bases, in that order; junction bases with no gene match: 9.